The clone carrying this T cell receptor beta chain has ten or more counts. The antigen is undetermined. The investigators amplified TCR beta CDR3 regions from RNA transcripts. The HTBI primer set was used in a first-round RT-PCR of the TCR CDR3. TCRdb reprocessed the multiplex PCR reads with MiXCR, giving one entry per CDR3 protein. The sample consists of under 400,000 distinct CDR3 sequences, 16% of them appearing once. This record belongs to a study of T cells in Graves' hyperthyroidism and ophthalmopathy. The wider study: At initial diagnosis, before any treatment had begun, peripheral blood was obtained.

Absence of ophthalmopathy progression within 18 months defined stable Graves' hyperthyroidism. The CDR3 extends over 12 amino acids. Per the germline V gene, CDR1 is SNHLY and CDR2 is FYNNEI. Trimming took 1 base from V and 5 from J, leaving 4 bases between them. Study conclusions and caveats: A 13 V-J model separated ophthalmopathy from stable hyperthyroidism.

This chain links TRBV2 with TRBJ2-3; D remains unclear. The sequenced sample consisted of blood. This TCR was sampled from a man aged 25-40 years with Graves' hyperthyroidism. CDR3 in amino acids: CASSEDRDTQYF. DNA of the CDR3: TGTGCCAGCAGTGAAGACAGAGATACGCAGTATTTT.